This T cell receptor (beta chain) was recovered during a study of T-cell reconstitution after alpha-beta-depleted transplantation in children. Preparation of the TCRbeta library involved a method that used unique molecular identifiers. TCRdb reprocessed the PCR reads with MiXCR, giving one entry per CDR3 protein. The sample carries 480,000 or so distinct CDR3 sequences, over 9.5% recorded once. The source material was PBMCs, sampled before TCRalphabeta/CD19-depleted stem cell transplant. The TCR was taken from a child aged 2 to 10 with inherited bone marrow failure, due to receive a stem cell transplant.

CDR3 sequence reads: CASSYTRAGEVTDEQFF. The CDR3 bases are TGTGCCAGCAGTTACACGAGGGCGGGAGAAGTTACTGATGAGCAGTTCTTC. This rearrangement joins TRBV6-2 or TRBV6-3 to TRBJ2-1; 7 nucleotides match TRBD2. CDR3 size: 17 residues. Trimming took 2 bases from V and 8 from J; bases not matched to a gene: 15. The germline V gene encodes CDR1 MNHEY and CDR2 SVGEGT.